Sequencing of this T cell receptor beta chain was carried out in a study of PD-1 blockade in mismatch repair-deficient tumors. This clone was recorded at least ten times. Its antigen is currently unknown. Per germline, CDR1 LNHDA and CDR2 SQIVND (reference sequence). The CDR3 extends over 20 amino acids. V was clipped by 0 bases and J by 3 bases; unmatched bases: 17. Study results and limitations: Tumor-resident clones, often absent from pretreatment blood, expanded after pembrolizumab and then contracted.

Sequencing used immunoSEQ multiplex PCR; TCRdb keeps in-frame clones, though not all of them. The table lists about 120,000 clones, about 86% of them singletons. All patients were mismatch repair deficient, assessed by either PCR or immunohistochemistry. The TCR-sequenced patients were a few responders to pembrolizumab. Here the sequenced sample was peripheral blood, taken 44 weeks after starting pembrolizumab. The genes are TRBV19 and TRBJ1-1, with 9 nucleotides matching TRBD1. The TCR originated in an adult with mismatch repair-deficient cancer. CDR3 region: CASSIDPDRGYRSGDTEAFF. DNA for the CDR3: TGTGCCAGTAGTATAGATCCAGACAGGGGGTATCGTTCGGGCGACACTGAAGCTTTCTTT.